This is a list of T cell receptor beta chains from one sample in a study of shared clonotypes between healthy human individuals. The data were produced by immunoSEQ multiplex PCR, yet TCRdb's version contains in-frame clones alone and is incomplete. The sample lists a few million clones, approximately 94% occurring once. The sample was naive CD4+ T cells sorted from blood. The source of these receptors is a man between 18 and 35 years old in good health. CDR3s include the opening cysteine and the closing phenylalanine or tryptophan. Each record gives: V gene, D gene, J gene, CDR3 protein. D genes are given only for firm matches.

V gene: TRBV4-1; D gene: NA; J gene: TRBJ2-3; CDR3 protein: CASSQWGEEDTQYF
V gene: TRBV5-6; D gene: NA; J gene: TRBJ2-3; CDR3 protein: CASSRDITDTQYF
V gene: TRBV25-1; D gene: NA; J gene: TRBJ1-2; CDR3 protein: CASRDYYGYTF
V gene: TRBV7-2; D gene: TRBD2; J gene: TRBJ2-7; CDR3 protein: CASSPPGLAGGHEQYF
V gene: TRBV7-9; D gene: NA; J gene: TRBJ2-5; CDR3 protein: CASSWGETQYF
V gene: TRBV2; D gene: NA; J gene: TRBJ1-5; CDR3 protein: CASSDSGGFQPQHF
V gene: TRBV2; D gene: TRBD1; J gene: TRBJ1-6; CDR3 protein: CASKTQGDAYNSPLHF
V gene: TRBV5-8; D gene: NA; J gene: TRBJ1-5; CDR3 protein: CASSLGLALHQPQHF
V gene: TRBV5-1; D gene: NA; J gene: TRBJ1-2; CDR3 protein: CASSYQGRGSGYTF
V gene: TRBV7-9; D gene: NA; J gene: TRBJ2-4; CDR3 protein: CASSLGEAAKNIQYF
V gene: TRBV7-2; D gene: NA; J gene: TRBJ1-1; CDR3 protein: CASSSDPNTEAFF